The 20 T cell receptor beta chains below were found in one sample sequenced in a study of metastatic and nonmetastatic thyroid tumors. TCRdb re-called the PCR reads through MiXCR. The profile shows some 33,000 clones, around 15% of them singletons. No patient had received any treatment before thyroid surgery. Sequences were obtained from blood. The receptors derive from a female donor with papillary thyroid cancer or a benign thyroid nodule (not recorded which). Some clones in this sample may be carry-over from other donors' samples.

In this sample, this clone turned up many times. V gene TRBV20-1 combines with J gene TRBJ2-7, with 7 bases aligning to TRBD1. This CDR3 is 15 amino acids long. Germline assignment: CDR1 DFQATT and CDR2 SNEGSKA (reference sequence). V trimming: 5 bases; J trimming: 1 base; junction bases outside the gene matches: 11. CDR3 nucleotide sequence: TGCAGTGCTCCACCCGGGGACAGCGGATCCTACGAGCAGTACTTC. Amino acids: CSAPPGDSGSYEQYF.

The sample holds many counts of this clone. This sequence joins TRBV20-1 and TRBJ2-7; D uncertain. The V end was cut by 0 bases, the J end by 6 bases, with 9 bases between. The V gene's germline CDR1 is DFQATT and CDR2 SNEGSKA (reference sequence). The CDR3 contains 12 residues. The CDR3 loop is CSARDLGAEQYF. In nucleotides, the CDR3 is TGCAGTGCTAGAGATCTGGGCGCCGAGCAGTACTTC.

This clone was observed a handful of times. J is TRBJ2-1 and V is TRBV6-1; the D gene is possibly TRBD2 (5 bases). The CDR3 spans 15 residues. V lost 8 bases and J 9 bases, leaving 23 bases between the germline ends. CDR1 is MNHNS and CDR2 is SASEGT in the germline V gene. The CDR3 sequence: CASAPDHSGFTEQFF. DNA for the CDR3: TGTGCCAGCGCTCCGGACCACTCGGGGTTTACTGAGCAGTTCTTC.

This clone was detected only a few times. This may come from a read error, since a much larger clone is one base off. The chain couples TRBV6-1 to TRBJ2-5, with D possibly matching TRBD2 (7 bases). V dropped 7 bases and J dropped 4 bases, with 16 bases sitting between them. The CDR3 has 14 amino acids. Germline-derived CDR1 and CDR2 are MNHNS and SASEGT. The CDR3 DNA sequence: TGTGCCAGCATCCCTTGGGAGGGGGGAGAGACCCAGTACTTC. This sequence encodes CASIPWEGGETQYF.

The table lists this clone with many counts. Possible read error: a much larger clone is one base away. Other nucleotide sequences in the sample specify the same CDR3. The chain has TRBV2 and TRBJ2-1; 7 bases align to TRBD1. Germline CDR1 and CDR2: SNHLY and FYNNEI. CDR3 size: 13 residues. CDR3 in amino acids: CASRGTVYNEQFF. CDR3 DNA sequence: TGCGCCAGCAGGGGGACAGTATACAATGAGCAGTTCTTC.

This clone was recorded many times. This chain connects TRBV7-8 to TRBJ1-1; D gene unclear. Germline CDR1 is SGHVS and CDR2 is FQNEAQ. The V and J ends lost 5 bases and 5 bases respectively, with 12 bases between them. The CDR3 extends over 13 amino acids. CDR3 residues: CASSPMGGTEAFF. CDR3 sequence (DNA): TGTGCCAGCAGCCCGATGGGAGGGACTGAAGCTTTCTTT. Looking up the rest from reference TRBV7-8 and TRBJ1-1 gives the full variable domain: GAGVSQSPRYKVAKRGQDVALRCDPISGHVSLFWYQQALGQGPEFLTYFQNEAQLDKSGLPSDRFFAERPEGSVSTLKIQRTQQEDSAVYLCASSPMGGTEAFFGQGTRLTVV.

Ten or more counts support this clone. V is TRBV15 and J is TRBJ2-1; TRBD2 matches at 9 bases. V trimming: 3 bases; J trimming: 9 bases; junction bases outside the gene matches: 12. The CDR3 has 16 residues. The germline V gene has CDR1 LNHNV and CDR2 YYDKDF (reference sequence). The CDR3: CATSRPGTSIYGEQFF. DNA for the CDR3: TGTGCCACCAGCAGGCCCGGGACTAGCATTTACGGTGAGCAGTTCTTC. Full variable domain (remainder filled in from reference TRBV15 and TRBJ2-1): DAMVIQNPRYQVTQFGKPVTLSCSQTLNHNVMYWYQQKSSQAPKLLFHYYDKDFNNEADTPDNFQSRRPNTSFCFLDIRSPGLGDTAMYLCATSRPGTSIYGEQFFGPGTRLTVL.

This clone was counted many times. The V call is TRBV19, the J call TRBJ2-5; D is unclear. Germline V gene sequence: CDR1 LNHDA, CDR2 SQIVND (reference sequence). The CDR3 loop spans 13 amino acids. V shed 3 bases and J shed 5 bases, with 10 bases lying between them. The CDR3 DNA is TGTGCCAGTAGTATTTCCCGAGTGGAGACCCAGTACTTC. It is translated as CASSISRVETQYF. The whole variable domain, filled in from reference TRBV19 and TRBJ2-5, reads DGGITQSPKYLFRKEGQNVTLSCEQNLNHDAMYWYRQDPGQGLRLIYYSQIVNDFQKGDIAEGYSVSREKKESFPLTVTSAQKNPTAFYLCASSISRVETQYFGPGTRLLVL.

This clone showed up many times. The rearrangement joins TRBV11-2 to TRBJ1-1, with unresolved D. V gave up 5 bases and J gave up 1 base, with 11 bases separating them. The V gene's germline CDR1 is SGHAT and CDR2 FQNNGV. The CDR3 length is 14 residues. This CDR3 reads CASSATPSNTEAFF. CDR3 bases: TGTGCCAGCAGCGCGACACCATCGAACACTGAAGCTTTCTTT.

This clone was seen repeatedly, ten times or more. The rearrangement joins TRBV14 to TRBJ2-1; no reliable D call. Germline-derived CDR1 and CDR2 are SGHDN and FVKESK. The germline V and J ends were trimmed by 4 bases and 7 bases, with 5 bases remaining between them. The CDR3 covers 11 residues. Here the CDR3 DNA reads TGTGCCAGCAGCCGAGAAAATGAGCAGTTCTTC. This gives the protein CASSRENEQFF. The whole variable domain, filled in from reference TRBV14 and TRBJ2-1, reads EAGVTQFPSHSVIEKGQTVTLRCDPISGHDNLYWYRRVMGKEIKFLLHFVKESKQDESGMPNNRFLAERTGGTYSTLKVQPAELEDSGVYFCASSRENEQFFGPGTRLTVL.

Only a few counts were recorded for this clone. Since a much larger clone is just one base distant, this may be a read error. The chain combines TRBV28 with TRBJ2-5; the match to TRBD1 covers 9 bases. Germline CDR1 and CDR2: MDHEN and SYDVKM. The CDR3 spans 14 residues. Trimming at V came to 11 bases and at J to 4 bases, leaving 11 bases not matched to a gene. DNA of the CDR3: TGTGCCGGCACCCACGGGACAGGGACAGAGACCCAGTACTTC. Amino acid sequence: CAGTHGTGTETQYF.

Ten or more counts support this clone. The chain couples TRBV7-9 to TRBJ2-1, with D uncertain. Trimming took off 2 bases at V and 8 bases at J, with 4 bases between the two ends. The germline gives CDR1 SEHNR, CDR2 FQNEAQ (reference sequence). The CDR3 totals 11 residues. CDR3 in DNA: TGTGCCAGCAGCTTAAGCTATGAGCAGTTCTTC. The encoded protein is CASSLSYEQFF. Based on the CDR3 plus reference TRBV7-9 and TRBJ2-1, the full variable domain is DTGVSQNPRHKITKRGQNVTFRCDPISEHNRLYWYRQTLGQGPEFLTYFQNEAQLEKSRLLSDRFSAERPKGSFSTLEIQRTEQGDSAMYLCASSLSYEQFFGPGTRLTVL.

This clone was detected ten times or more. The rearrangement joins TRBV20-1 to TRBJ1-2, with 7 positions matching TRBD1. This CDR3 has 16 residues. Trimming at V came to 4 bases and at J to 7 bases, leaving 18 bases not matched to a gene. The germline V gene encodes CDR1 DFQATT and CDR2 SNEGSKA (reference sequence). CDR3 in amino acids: CSAIPIDREVKGGYTF. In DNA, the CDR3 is TGCAGTGCTATCCCTATTGACAGGGAGGTGAAAGGTGGCTACACCTTC.

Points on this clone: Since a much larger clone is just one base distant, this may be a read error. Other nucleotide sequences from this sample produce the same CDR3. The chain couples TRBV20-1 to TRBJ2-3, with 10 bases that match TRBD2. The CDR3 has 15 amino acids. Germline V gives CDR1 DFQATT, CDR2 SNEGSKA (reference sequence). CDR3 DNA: TGCAGTGCTATACCTAGCGGGGGAGCAAGAGATGCGCAGTATTTT. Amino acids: CSAIPSGGARDAQYF.

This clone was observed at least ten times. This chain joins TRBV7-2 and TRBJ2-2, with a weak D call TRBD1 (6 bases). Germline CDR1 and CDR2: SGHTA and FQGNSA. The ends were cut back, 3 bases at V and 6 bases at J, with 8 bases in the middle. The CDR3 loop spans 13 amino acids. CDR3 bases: TGTGCCAGCAGCTTGTACAGGGCCGGGGAGCTGTTTTTT. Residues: CASSLYRAGELFF.

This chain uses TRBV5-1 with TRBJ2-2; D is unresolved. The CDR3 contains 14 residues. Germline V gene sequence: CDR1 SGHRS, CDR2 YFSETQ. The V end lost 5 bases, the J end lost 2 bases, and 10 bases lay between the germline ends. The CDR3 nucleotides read TGCGCCAGCAGGGCCGCCACTAACACCGGGGAGCTGTTTTTT. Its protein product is CASRAATNTGELFF.

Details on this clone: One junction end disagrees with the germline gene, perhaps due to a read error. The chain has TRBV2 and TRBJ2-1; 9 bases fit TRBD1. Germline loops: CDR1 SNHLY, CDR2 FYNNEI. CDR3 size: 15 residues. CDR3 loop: CVRERGQGPSGERFF. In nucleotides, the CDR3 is TGTGTCCGGGAAAGGGGACAGGGCCCCTCTGGGGAGCGGTTCTTC.

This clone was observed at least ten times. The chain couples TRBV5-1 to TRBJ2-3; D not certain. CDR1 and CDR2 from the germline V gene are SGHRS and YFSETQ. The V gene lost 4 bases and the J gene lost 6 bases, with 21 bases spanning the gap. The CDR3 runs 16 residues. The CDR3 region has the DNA TGCGCCAGCAGCCCCTTCGGGTGGGTCGGTAGGGATACGCAGTATTTT. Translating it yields CASSPFGWVGRDTQYF.

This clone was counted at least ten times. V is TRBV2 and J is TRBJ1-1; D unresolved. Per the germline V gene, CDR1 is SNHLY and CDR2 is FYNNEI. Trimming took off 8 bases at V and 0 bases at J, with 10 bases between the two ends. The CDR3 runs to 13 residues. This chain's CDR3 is CASGRRMNTEAFF. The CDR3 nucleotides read TGTGCCAGCGGCAGACGTATGAACACTGAAGCTTTCTTT.

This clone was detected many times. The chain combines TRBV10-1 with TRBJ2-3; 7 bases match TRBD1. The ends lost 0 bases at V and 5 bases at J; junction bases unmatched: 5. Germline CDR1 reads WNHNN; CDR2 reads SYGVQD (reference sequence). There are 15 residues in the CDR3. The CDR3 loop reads CASSESKGAQDTQYF. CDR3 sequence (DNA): TGCGCCAGCAGTGAGTCCAAGGGGGCGCAAGATACGCAGTATTTT.